This record covers a single T cell receptor (beta chain). Its antigen remains unidentified. The germline V and J ends were trimmed by 7 bases and 2 bases, with 14 bases remaining between them. Germline V CDR1 and CDR2: PRHDT, FYEKMQ (reference sequence). The CDR3 consists of 14 residues. A J-beta primer mix and a sample-barcoded 5' primer were used in a second PCR of roughly 6 to 12 cycles. Through a template-switch adaptor with 12 random nucleotides, each cDNA molecule received a tag. MiXCR, run by TCRdb on the 5' RACE reads, gives a single entry per CDR3 protein. Of over 1.5 million distinct CDR3 sequences listed, roughly 50% are singletons. This sample stems from a study of blood T cells in healthy people across ages. Study-level results: Unsorted PBMC material precluded a definitive naive versus antigen-experienced comparison. Naive T cell percentage by flow cytometry tracked strongly with beta diversity.

This clonotype was obtained from a woman in her forties in good health. The sequencing sample was made of blood. This chain uses TRBV13 with TRBJ1-1, with D perhaps matching TRBD1 (5 bases). CDR3 amino acids: CASTGAGKNTEAFF. As DNA, the CDR3 is TGTGCCAGCACTGGGGCTGGGAAAAACACTGAAGCTTTCTTT.